This T cell receptor beta chain was recorded in a study of blood T cell repertoires in COVID-19 (dated by TCRdb to 2019 to 2021). About the study as a whole: Samples from collaborators originated in the United States, Italy and Spain and spanned both the acute and convalescent phases of COVID-19. The material from the prospective study consisted of cDNA or gDNA derived from T cells, B-cell-depleted T cells, or PBMCs. Subjects who had been exposed to COVID-19, were actively infected with it, or had recovered from it provided the deeply sampled blood TCRbeta repertoires that made up the dataset. The repertoires were made available in a free public database intended to serve as a resource for research on the immune response to SARS-CoV-2. Samples were obtained from the ongoing ImmuneRACE study (first 160 participants) and from 1,254 subjects provided by 6 global collaborators. A de-identified subject ID, COVID-19 status, age in years and sex were almost always included in the sample metadata. Where HLA class I and class II types were available, the types were taken from metadata supplied by the sample provider, not from assay-based typing.

Comment on this clone: The antigen it binds to is not known. Nothing much larger sits one base from this clone, and base qualities are not available.

TCRbeta CDR3 regions were amplified from genomic DNA by means of the immunoSEQ Assay, a bias-controlled multiplex PCR. The source study handled its data this way. The number of nucleated cells in each sample was estimated from the amplification of reference gene primers within the assay. To quantify the absolute abundance of each unique TCRbeta CDR3 rearrangement, sequence reads were collapsed and filtered. Productive Simpson clonality was computed per sample as the square root of Simpson's diversity index over productive rearrangements. The clones in this table, taken by TCRdb from immuneACCESS, are in-frame only. Not every clone is retained; where verified, under half of the shortfall comes from an unresolved V gene, and the cause of the rest is unknown. The V and J calls and clone size come from that table; D and trimming were worked out from the DNA. This sample lists more than 120,000 clones; roughly 85% were detected once. Roughly 2.5% of the sample is held by the ten biggest clonotypes.

The germline V gene (reference sequence) provides CDR1 LGHDT and CDR2 YNNKEL. V lost 11 bases and J lost 1 base, and the count of bases not matched to a germline gene is 4. The CDR3 measures 13 amino acids from cysteine to phenylalanine. The sequence is cut down to CDR3 DNA, 39 bases in frame from base 1. Whole blood was collected in K2EDTA tubes by collaborating institutions according to the institutions' own protocols. Collaborator samples were shipped for TCRbeta analysis as frozen whole blood, isolated PBMCs, or DNA extracted from either sample type. Broad study findings and their caveats: Clinical and demographic metadata were provided uncurated, with the amount varying by source and participant.

Sequences were obtained from peripheral blood. The sequence came from a human donor with acute or convalescent COVID-19. The donor label of this sample is uncertain. The rearranged chain carries TRBV3-1 (or the pseudogene TRBV3-2) and TRBJ1-4, and 7 bases in between align with TRBD1. The CDR3: CAAQGETNEKLFF. The DNA sequence is given as TGTGCCGCCCAGGGGGAAACTAATGAAAAACTGTTTTTT.